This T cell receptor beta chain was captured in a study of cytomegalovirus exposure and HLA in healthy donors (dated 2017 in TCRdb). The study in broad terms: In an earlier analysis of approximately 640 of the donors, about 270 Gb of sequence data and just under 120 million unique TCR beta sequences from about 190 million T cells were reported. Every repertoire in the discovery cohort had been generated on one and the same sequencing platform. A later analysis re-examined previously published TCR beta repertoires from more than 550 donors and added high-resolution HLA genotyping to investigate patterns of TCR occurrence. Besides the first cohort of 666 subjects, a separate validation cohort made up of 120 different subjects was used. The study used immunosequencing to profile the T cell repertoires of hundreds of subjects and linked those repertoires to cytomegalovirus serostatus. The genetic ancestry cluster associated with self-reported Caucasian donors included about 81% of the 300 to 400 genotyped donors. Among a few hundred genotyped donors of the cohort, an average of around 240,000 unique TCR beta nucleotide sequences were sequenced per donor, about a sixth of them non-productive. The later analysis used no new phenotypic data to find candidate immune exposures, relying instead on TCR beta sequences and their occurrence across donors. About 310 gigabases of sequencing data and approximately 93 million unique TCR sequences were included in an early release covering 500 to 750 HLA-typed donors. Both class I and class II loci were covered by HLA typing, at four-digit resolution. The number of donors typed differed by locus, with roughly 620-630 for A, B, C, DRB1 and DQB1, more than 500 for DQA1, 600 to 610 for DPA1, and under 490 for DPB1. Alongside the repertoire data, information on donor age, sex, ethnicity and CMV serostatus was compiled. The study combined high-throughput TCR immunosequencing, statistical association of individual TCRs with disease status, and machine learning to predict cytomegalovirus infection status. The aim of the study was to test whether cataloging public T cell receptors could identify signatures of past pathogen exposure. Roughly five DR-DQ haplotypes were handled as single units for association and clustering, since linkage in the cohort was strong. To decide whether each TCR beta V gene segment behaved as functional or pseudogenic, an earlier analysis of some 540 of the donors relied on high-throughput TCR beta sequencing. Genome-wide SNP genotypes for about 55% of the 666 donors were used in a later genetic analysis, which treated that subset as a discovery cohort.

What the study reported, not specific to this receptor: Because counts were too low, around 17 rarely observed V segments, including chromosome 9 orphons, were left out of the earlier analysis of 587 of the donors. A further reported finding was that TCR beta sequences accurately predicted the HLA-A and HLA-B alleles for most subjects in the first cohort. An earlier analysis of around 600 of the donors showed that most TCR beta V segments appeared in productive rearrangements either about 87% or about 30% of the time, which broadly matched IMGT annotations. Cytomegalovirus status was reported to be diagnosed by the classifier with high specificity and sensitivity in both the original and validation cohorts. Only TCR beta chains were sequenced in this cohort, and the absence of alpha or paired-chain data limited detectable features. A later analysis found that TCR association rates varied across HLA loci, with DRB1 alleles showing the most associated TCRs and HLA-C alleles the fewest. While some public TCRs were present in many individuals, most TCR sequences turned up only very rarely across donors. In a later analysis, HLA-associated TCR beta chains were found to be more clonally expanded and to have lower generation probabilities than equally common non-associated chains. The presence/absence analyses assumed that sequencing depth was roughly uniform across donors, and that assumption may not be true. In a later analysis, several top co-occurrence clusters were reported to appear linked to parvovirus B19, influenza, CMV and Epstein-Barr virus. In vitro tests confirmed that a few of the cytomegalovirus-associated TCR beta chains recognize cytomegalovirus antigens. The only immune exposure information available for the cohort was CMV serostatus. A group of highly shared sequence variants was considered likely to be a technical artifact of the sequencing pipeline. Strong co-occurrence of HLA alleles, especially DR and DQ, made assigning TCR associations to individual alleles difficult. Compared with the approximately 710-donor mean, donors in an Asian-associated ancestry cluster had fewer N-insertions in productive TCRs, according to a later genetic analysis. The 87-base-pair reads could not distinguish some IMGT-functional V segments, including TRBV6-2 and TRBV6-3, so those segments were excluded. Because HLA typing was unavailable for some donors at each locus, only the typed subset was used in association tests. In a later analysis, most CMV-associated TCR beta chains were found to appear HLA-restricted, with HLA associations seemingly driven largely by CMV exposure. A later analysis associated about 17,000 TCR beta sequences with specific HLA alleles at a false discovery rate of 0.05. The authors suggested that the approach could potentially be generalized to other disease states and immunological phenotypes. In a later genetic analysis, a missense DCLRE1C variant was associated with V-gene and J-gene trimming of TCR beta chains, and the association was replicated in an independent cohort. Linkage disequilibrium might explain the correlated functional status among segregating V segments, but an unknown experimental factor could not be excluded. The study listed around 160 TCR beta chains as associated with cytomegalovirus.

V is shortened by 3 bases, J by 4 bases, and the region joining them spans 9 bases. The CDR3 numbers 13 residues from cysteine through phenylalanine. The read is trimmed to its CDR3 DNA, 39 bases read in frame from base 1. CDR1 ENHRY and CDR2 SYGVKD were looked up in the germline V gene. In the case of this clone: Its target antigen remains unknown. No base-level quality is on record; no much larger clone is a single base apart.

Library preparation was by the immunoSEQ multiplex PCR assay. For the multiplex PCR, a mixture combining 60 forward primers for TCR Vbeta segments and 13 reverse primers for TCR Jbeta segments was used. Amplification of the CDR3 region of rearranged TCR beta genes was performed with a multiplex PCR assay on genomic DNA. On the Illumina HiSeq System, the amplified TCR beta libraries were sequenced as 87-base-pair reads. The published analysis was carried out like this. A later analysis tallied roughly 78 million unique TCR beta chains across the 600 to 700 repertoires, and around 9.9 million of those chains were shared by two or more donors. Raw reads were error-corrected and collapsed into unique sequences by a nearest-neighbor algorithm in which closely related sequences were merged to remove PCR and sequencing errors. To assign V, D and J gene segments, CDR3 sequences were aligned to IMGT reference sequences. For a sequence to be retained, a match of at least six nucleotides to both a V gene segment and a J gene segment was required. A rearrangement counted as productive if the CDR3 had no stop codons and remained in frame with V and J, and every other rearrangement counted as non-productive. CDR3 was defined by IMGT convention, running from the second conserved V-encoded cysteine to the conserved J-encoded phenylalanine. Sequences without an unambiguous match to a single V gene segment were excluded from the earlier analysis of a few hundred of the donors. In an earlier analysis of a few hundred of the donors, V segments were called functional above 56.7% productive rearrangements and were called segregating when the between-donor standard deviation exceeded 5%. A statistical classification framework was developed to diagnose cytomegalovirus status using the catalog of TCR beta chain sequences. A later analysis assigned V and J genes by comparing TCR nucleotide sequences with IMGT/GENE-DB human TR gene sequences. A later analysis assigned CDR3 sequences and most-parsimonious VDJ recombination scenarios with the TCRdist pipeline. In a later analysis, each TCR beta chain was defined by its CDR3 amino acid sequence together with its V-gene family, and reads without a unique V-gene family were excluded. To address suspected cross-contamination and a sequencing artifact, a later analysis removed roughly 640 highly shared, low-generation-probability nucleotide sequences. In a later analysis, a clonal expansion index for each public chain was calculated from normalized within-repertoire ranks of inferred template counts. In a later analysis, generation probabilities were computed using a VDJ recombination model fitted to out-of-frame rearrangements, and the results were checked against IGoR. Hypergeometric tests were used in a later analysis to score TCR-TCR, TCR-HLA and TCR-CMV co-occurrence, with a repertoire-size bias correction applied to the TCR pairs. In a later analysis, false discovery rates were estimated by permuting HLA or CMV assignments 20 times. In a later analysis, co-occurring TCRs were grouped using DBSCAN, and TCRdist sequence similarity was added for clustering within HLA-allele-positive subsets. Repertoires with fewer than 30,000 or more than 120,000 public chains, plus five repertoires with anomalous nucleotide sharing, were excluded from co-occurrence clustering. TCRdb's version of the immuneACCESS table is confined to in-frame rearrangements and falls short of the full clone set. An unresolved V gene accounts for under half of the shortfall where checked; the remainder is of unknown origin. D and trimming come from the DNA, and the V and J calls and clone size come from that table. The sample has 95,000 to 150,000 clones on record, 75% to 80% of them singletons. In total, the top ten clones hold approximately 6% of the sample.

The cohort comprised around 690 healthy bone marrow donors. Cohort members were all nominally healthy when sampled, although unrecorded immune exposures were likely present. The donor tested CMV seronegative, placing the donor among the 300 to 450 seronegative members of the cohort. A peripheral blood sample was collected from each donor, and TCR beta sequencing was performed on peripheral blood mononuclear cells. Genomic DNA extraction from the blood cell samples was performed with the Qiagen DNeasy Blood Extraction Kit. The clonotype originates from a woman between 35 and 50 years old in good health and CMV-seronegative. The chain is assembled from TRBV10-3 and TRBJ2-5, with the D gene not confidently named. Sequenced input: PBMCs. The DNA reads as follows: TGTGCCATCAGTGAAAAGCGTGGAGAGACCCAGTACTTC. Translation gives CAISEKRGETQYF.